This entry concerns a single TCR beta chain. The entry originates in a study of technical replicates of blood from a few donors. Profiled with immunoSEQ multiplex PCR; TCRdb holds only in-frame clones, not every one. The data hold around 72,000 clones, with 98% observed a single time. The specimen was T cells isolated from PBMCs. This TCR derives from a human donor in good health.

This CDR3 reads CAISGGTPSSGANVLTF. DNA of the CDR3: TGTGCCATCAGTGGGGGGACTCCTAGCTCTGGGGCCAACGTCCTGACTTTC. The chain couples TRBV10-3 to TRBJ2-6, with a possible D match to TRBD2 (6 bases). Germline CDR1 and CDR2: ENHRY and SYGVKD. The CDR3 length is 17 residues. V lost 4 bases and J 0 bases, leaving 13 bases between the germline ends.